This T cell receptor beta chain was retrieved from a study of blood T cell repertoires in COVID-19. Per the germline V gene, CDR1 is SEHNR and CDR2 is FQNEAQ (reference sequence). This CDR3 spans 15 amino acids. V lost 5 bases, J lost 6 bases, and 6 bases stayed unmatched. Recovered Cohort 3 donors showed two negative PCRs, clearance, or symptom resolution. Data came from immunoSEQ multiplex PCR; TCRdb stores just in-frame clones and leaves some out. The sample carries roughly 260,000 clones, about nine tenths recorded once. The sequence came from a woman aged 18-29 years who had recovered from COVID-19. V and J are TRBV7-9 and TRBJ2-3, with 12 bases aligning to TRBD2. Source material: PBMCs or T cells enriched from blood (not recorded which). CDR3 sequence reads: CASSTTSGGGDTQYF. CDR3 coding DNA: TGTGCCAGCAGCACGACTAGCGGGGGCGGTGATACGCAGTATTTT.